Detailed here is one T cell receptor (beta chain). The antigen remains undetermined. It was 5'RACE with constant-segment primers that produced the TCR alpha and TCR beta cDNA libraries, which carried sample barcodes and UMIs. TCRdb fed the 5' RACE reads into MiXCR, producing one record per CDR3 protein. The sample records more than 80,000 distinct CDR3 sequences, over 15% being singletons. Trimming shortened V by 8 bases and J by 3 bases, and 20 bases separated the two germline ends. The CDR3 covers 15 residues. In germline, CDR1 is SEHNR, CDR2 FQNEAQ (reference sequence). This entry is derived from a study of T-cell memory formation after mild COVID-19. Study-level findings and limits: For second-wave clones that peaked at day 37, SARS-CoV-2 specificity went unverified. Clones shrinking from day 15 to 85 showed even CD4/CD8 mixes; later expanders tilted CD4+.

The receptor was derived from an adult woman who had mild COVID-19 (a few samples of this study predate the infection). Cell type and time point are not known. V is TRBV7-9 and J is TRBJ2-7; D possibly matches TRBD1 or TRBD2 (5 bases each). The specimen was PBMCs or a T cell subset sorted from them (not recorded which). The CDR3 loop reads CASFMGGGEDYEQYF. The CDR3 DNA sequence: TGTGCCAGCTTCATGGGTGGGGGTGAGGACTACGAGCAGTACTTC.